This entry lists 4 T cell receptor beta chains sequenced from one sample in a study of shared clonotypes between healthy human individuals. Method: immunoSEQ multiplex PCR; TCRdb's copy keeps in-frame clones and lacks some. The sample shows 2 million to 2.5 million clones, approximately 96% of them seen only once. The sequencing sample was made of naive CD4+ T cells sorted from blood. Subset reported: CD45RA+ positively selected. The receptor source for this set is a young man in good health.

This chain joins TRBV2 and TRBJ1-4; maybe TRBD1 (6 bases). V gave up 6 bases and J gave up 3 bases, with 11 bases separating them. There are 14 residues in the CDR3. Germline V gene sequence: CDR1 SNHLY, CDR2 FYNNEI. As DNA, the CDR3 is TGTGCCAGCAGCCCAGGGGTGCCTAATGAAAAACTGTTTTTT. Its translation is CASSPGVPNEKLFF.

V is TRBV29-1 and J is TRBJ2-1; TRBD2 matches at 10 bases. With 7 bases clipped from V and 7 bases from J, the junction kept 10 bases outside the gene matches. CDR1 is SQVTM, CDR2 ANQGSEA, per germline. There are 14 residues in the CDR3. The CDR3 coding sequence is TGCAGCGATTACCTAGCGGGAGAGAAGAATGAGCAGTTCTTC. Amino acid sequence: CSDYLAGEKNEQFF.

The V and J genes are TRBV27 and TRBJ1-2, with D possibly matching TRBD1 (6 bases). The CDR3 loop spans 14 amino acids. Germline V gene sequence: CDR1 MNHEY, CDR2 SMNVEV (reference sequence). V dropped 5 bases and J dropped 3 bases, with 13 bases sitting between them. CDR3 coding DNA: TGTGCCAGCAGTGTGGGGGGGCAGGACTATGGCTACACCTTC. Translated, it gives CASSVGGQDYGYTF.

V gene TRBV6-5 combines with J gene TRBJ2-7, with 8 bases fitting TRBD1. The V gene's germline CDR1 is MNHEY and CDR2 SVGAGI. Unmatched junction bases numbered 7, after V lost 5 bases and J lost 1 base. CDR3 length equals 15 residues. This CDR3 reads CASSRARDRSYEQYF. The CDR3 region has the DNA TGTGCCAGCAGTAGGGCCCGGGACAGGTCCTACGAGCAGTACTTC.